The TCR beta chain under discussion was sequenced for a study of identical twins. One entry per CDR3 protein results from TCRdb running MiXCR on the 5' RACE reads. Seen here are 600,000 to 700,000 distinct CDR3 sequences, around 21% observed once, and the top ten hold about 4.5%. This same sample was also part of a study on T cells expressing NK-cell markers. That report adds: Seropositivity for HCMV was found in seven of the eight sequenced donors, with one seronegative. In about 6 donors, dominant CD3+CD56+NKG2C+ clonotypes ranked among the top 10 CD8+ clonotypes.

Sequencing used PBMCs. The TCR was taken from a woman between 18 and 29 years old in good health.

CDR3 loop: CSARETQTGGRSTDTQYF. The CDR3 DNA reads as TGCAGTGCTAGAGAAACCCAAACGGGGGGGCGCTCCACAGATACGCAGTATTTT. V gene TRBV20-1 combines with J gene TRBJ2-3, with 8 bases aligning to TRBD2. Germline CDR1 reads DFQATT; CDR2 reads SNEGSKA (reference sequence). This CDR3 spans 18 amino acids. V lost 0 bases to trimming and J lost 2 bases; unmatched junction nucleotides: 13.